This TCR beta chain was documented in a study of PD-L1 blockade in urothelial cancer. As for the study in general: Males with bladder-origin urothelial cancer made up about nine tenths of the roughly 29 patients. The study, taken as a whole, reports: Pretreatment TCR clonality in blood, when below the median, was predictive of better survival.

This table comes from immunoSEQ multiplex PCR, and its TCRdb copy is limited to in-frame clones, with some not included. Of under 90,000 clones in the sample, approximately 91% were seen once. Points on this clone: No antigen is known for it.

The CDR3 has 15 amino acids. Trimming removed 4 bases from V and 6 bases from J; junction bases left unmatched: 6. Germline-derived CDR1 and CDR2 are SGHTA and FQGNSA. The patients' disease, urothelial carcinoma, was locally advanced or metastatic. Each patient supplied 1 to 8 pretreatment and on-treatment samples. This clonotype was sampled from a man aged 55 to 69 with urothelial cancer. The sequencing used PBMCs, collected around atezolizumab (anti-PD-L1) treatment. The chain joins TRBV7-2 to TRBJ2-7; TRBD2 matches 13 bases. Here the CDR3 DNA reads TGTGCCAGCAGCTCAAGACTAGCGGGAGGATCCGAGCAGTACTTC. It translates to CASSSRLAGGSEQYF.